This entry describes one TCR beta chain. V dropped 6 bases and J dropped 7 bases, with 15 bases sitting between them. The CDR3 extends over 13 amino acids. In germline, CDR1 is MNHNS, CDR2 SASEGT. PCR primers comprised 60 Vbeta and 13 Jbeta primers. This table comes from immunoSEQ multiplex PCR, and its TCRdb copy is limited to in-frame clones, with some not included. The repertoire holds some 75,000 clones, with around 81% as singletons. This sample was taken from a study of cytomegalovirus exposure and HLA in healthy donors. The sample was PBMCs. This clonotype was sampled from a man aged 18 to 35 in good health and CMV-seropositive. The chain uses TRBV6-1 and TRBJ1-1; D perhaps matches TRBD1 (6 bases). CDR3 region: CASRQGGSVEAFF. The CDR3 bases are TGTGCCAGCAGACAGGGAGGGTCTGTTGAAGCTTTCTTT.